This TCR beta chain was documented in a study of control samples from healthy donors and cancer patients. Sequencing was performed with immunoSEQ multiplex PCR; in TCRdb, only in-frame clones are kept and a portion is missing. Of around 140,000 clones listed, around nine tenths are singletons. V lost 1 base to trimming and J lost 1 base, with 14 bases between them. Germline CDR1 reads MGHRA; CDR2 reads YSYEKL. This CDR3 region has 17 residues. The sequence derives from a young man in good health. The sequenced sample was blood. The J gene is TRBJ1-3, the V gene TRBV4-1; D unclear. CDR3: CASSQGPYLTSGNTIYF. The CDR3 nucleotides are TGCGCCAGCAGCCAAGGCCCTTACCTGACTTCTGGAAACACCATATATTTT.